Below, 20 T cell receptor beta chains from the same sample are listed, as sequenced in a study of healthy donors' naive CD4 and CD8 T cells. Starting from roughly 0.55 ug of total RNA, TCR libraries were made with linear amplification. Using its own MiXCR run on the reads, TCRdb lists one record per CDR3 protein. Of 150,000 to 200,000 distinct CDR3 sequences listed, about 70% are singletons. Sequenced sample: naive CD4+ and CD8+ T cells sorted from blood, pooled from several donors. The source is a pool of human donors in good health; the sample pools cells from several healthy donors.

J is TRBJ1-3 and V is TRBV6-2 or TRBV6-3; D is uncertain. Germline CDR1 and CDR2: MNHEY and SVGEGT. This CDR3 is built from 17 residues. V dropped 2 bases and J dropped 0 bases, with 14 bases sitting between them. The CDR3 loop is CASSYGEVYYSGNTIYF. The DNA of the CDR3 is TGTGCCAGCAGTTACGGAGAAGTCTACTACTCTGGAAACACCATATATTTT.

The chain links TRBV7-6 to TRBJ2-3, with D possibly matching TRBD1 (6 bases). Trimming removed 1 base at V and 3 bases at J, with 14 bases between. This CDR3 is 16 amino acids long. Germline values: CDR1 SGHVS, CDR2 FNYEAQ. Here the CDR3 reads CASSLDGAGATDTQYF. DNA of the CDR3: TGTGCCAGCAGCTTAGATGGGGCAGGGGCGACAGATACGCAGTATTTT.

This clonotype appeared a single time. J is TRBJ2-7 and V is TRBV19, with D perhaps matching TRBD1 or TRBD2 (6 bases each). Germline loops: CDR1 LNHDA, CDR2 SQIVND (reference sequence). The CDR3 is made up of 15 amino acids. Trimming left V 5 bases short and J 3 bases short, with 17 bases between. DNA of the CDR3: TGTGCCAGTAGTTCAACCTCCGGAGGGGGCTACGAGCAGTACTTC. Residues: CASSSTSGGGYEQYF.

The chain combines TRBV30 with TRBJ2-5; D call uncertain. Trimming removed 8 bases at V and 0 bases at J, with 13 bases between. This CDR3 is built from 13 residues. Looked up from germline, CDR1 is GTSNPN and CDR2 is SVGIG (reference sequence). CDR3 amino acids: CATIARYQETQYF. Written as DNA, the CDR3 is TGTGCCACCATTGCGAGGTACCAAGAGACCCAGTACTTC.

This clonotype was seen a single time. The chain combines TRBV5-1 with TRBJ2-7; 9 bases align to TRBD2. Germline CDR1 reads SGHRS; CDR2 reads YFSETQ. V was clipped by 0 bases and J by 0 bases; unmatched bases: 4. The CDR3 runs to 16 residues. CDR3 region: CASSLGLAELSYEQYF. CDR3 nucleotide sequence: TGCGCCAGCAGCTTGGGACTAGCGGAACTCTCCTACGAGCAGTACTTC.

The chain joins TRBV5-6 to TRBJ1-1, with D uncertain. This CDR3 has 14 amino acids. Germline CDR1 and CDR2: SGHDT and YYEEEE. Trimming shortened V by 0 bases and J by 4 bases, and 10 bases separated the two germline ends. The CDR3 DNA follows: TGTGCCAGCAGCTTGGTATTAGCGGGCACTGAAGCTTTCTTT. Protein: CASSLVLAGTEAFF.

The chain is built from TRBV12-3 or TRBV12-4 and TRBJ1-6; D not resolved. CDR3 size: 13 residues. V was shortened by 7 bases and J by 8 bases, with 12 bases between the two germline ends. CDR3 nucleotide sequence: TGTGCCAGCACCCAACTCGGACATTCACCCCTCCACTTT. This codes for CASTQLGHSPLHF.

CDR3 sequence: CSATGRFGTDTQYF. In DNA form, the CDR3 reads TGCAGCGCGACAGGGCGGTTTGGCACAGATACGCAGTATTTT. The V and J genes are TRBV29-1 and TRBJ2-3; TRBD1 matches 7 bases. V lost 7 bases and J lost 1; bases outside the gene matches: 8. Germline lookup yields CDR1 SQVTM and CDR2 ANQGSEA. The CDR3 is made up of 14 amino acids.

The chain joins TRBV27 to TRBJ1-1, with 10 bases matching TRBD1. The germline gives CDR1 MNHEY, CDR2 SMNVEV (reference sequence). The CDR3 has 13 amino acids. V lost 7 bases and J lost 4; bases outside the gene matches: 3. CDR3 bases: TGTGCCAGCAAGACAGGGGGCGGCACTGAAGCTTTCTTT. Protein sequence: CASKTGGGTEAFF.

This clonotype was counted a single time. The J gene is TRBJ1-5, the V gene TRBV19; 8 bases align to TRBD1. V dropped 6 bases and J dropped 8; count of bases not matched to a gene: 18. CDR3 length: 17 amino acids. Looked up from germline, CDR1 is LNHDA and CDR2 is SQIVND (reference sequence). CDR3 coding DNA: TGTGCCAGTAGCAGGAGCACCCGGACAGGGCGCTCCGAGCCCCAGCATTTT. Encoded protein: CASSRSTRTGRSEPQHF.

This clonotype was observed a handful of times. J is TRBJ2-2 and V is TRBV30; 7 bases are shared with TRBD1. The CDR3 is 15 amino acids. The trim removed 5 bases at V and 3 bases at J, leaving 9 bases unmatched. The germline V gene has CDR1 GTSNPN and CDR2 SVGIG (reference sequence). The CDR3 sequence: CAWDPGQGDTGELFF. As DNA, the CDR3 is TGTGCCTGGGACCCCGGCCAGGGGGACACCGGGGAGCTGTTTTTT. Together with reference TRBV30 and TRBJ2-2, the CDR3 gives the full variable domain: SQTIHQWPATLVQPVGSPLSLECTVEGTSNPNLYWYRQAAGRGLQLLFYSVGIGQISSEVPQNLSASRPQDRQFILSSKKLLLSDSGFYLCAWDPGQGDTGELFFGEGSRLTVL.

This chain links TRBV7-8 with TRBJ2-5; no firm D call. Deletions cut 1 base from V and 3 bases from J, with 12 bases between. The germline V gene encodes CDR1 SGHVS and CDR2 FQNEAQ. The CDR3 is 15 residues long. CDR3 sequence: CASSLEGNLKETQYF. CDR3 nucleotide sequence: TGTGCCAGCAGCTTAGAGGGTAACCTCAAAGAGACCCAGTACTTC.

This clonotype was seen a few times. The chain employs TRBV19 and TRBJ1-1; 7 bases agree with TRBD1. Germline lookup yields CDR1 LNHDA and CDR2 SQIVND (reference sequence). V shed 6 bases, J shed 1 base, and the junction held 2 bases outside the gene matches. CDR3 length: 13 amino acids. In DNA, the CDR3 is TGTGCCAGTAGAGACAGGGAGAACACTGAAGCTTTCTTT. As protein: CASRDRENTEAFF.

V gene TRBV29-1 combines with J gene TRBJ2-1, with D unresolved. The CDR3 length is 11 residues. V lost 5 bases and J lost 3, with 5 bases in between. Germline CDR1 reads SQVTM; CDR2 reads ANQGSEA. CDR3: CSVLDYNEQFF. CDR3 nucleotides: TGCAGCGTTTTAGACTACAATGAGCAGTTCTTC.

This clonotype turned up a few times. The V and J genes are TRBV29-1 and TRBJ1-1, with TRBD1 matching 8 bases. The CDR3 is 13 residues long. The germline V gene encodes CDR1 SQVTM and CDR2 ANQGSEA. V lost 7 bases to trimming and J lost 2 bases; unmatched junction nucleotides: 6. The CDR3 here is CSGYRGSNTEAFF. The CDR3 DNA follows: TGCAGCGGATACAGGGGGAGTAACACTGAAGCTTTCTTT.

V is TRBV29-1 and J is TRBJ2-7, with 10 bases identical to TRBD1. The CDR3 spans 15 residues. V lost 1 base to trimming and J lost 3 bases; unmatched junction nucleotides: 6. Germline loops: CDR1 SQVTM, CDR2 ANQGSEA. The CDR3: CSVEVMTGGIYEQYF. The DNA for the CDR3 is TGCAGCGTTGAAGTCATGACAGGGGGCATCTACGAGCAGTACTTC.

V usage is TRBV29-1 and J usage is TRBJ1-1; D is possibly TRBD1 (5 bases). Trimming took 7 bases from V and 1 from J, leaving 13 bases between them. Germline CDR1 reads SQVTM; CDR2 reads ANQGSEA. The CDR3 is 13 amino acids. The CDR3, as DNA: TGCAGCGCCGAACCCCAGGGGAACACTGAAGCTTTCTTT. Amino acids: CSAEPQGNTEAFF.

V usage is TRBV6-2 or TRBV6-3 and J usage is TRBJ2-7, with 7 nucleotides matching TRBD2. Germline V CDR1 and CDR2: MNHEY, SVGEGT. This CDR3 contains 14 residues. V was clipped by 0 bases and J by 2 bases; unmatched bases: 1. CDR3 in DNA: TGTGCCAGCAGTTACTCCGGGAGGCCCTACGAGCAGTACTTC. Its translation: CASSYSGRPYEQYF.

This clonotype was seen only a few times. The rearrangement joins TRBV12-3 or TRBV12-4 to TRBJ2-5; D is unclear. The CDR3 runs 15 residues. Trimming removed 2 bases from V and 4 bases from J, with 14 bases in between. CDR3 bases: TGTGCCAGCAGTTTATCCGAGACAAAGGTAGAGACCCAGTACTTC. Encoded protein: CASSLSETKVETQYF.

The V call is TRBV30, the J call TRBJ1-1; D gene uncertain. This CDR3 region has 10 residues. Germline CDR1 is GTSNPN and CDR2 is SVGIG (reference sequence). V lost 8 bases, J lost 5 bases, and 9 bases lay in between. The CDR3 DNA is TGTGCCGGCAGTAATACTGAAGCTTTCTTT. Residues: CAGSNTEAFF.